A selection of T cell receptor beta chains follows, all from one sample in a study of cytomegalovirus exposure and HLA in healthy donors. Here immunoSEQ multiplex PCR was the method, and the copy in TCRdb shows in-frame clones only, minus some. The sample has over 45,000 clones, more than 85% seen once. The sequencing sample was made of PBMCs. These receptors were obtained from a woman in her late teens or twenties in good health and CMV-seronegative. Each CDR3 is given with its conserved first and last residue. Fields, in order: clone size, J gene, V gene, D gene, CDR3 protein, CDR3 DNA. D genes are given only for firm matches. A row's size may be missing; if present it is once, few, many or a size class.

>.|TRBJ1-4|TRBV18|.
CASSPQEARVLFF
TGTGCCAGCTCACCTCAAGAAGCGAGGGTTTTGTTTTTT
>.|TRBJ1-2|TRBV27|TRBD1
CASSSRDRGHGYTF
TGTGCCAGCAGTTCCCGGGACAGGGGGCATGGCTACACCTTC
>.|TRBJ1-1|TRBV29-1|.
CSVVRQLNTEAFF
TGCAGCGTAGTAAGACAGTTGAACACTGAAGCTTTCTTT
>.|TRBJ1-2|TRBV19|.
CASSSRSTWGPGYGYTF
TGTGCCAGTAGTAGCCGCAGTACGTGGGGGCCAGGTTATGGCTACACCTTC
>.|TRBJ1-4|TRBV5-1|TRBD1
CASSSRGPSDKLFF
TGCGCCAGCAGCTCTAGGGGGCCCTCCGATAAACTGTTTTTT
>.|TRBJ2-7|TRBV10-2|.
CASRSVYEQYF
TGCGCCAGCAGGTCCGTCTACGAGCAGTACTTC
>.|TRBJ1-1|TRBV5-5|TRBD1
CASSLSYRTGVNTEAFF
TGTGCCAGCAGCTTGTCTTATAGGACAGGGGTGAACACTGAAGCTTTCTTT
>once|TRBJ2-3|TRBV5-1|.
CASSRERSDTQYF
TGCGCCAGCAGCCGGGAGCGGTCGGATACGCAGTATTTT
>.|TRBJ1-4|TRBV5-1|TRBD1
CASSPGQSNEKLFF
TGCGCCAGCAGCCCGGGACAGAGCAATGAAAAACTGTTTTTT
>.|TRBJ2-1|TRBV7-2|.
CASSPLVNEQFF
TGTGCCAGCAGCCCACTAGTGAATGAGCAGTTCTTC
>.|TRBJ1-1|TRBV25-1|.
CASSRAGTEAFF
TGTGCCAGCAGTCGCGCGGGCACTGAAGCTTTCTTT
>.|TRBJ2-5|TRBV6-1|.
CASSEVWGTEETQYF
TGTGCCAGCAGTGAAGTTTGGGGGACTGAAGAGACCCAGTACTTC
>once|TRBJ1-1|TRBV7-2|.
CASSSDSGYGFF
TGTGCCAGCAGCTCGGACTCGGGATACGGTTTCTTT
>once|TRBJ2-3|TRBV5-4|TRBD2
CASSSPSGSTDTQYF
TGTGCCAGCAGCTCCCCTAGCGGAAGCACAGATACGCAGTATTTT
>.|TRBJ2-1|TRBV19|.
CASGEKYYNEQFF
TGTGCCAGCGGGGAGAAATACTACAATGAGCAGTTCTTC
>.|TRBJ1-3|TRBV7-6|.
CASSPRDAGNTIYF
TGTGCCAGCAGCCCAAGAGATGCTGGAAACACCATATATTTT
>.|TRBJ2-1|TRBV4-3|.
CASSQGLGNEQFF
TGCGCCAGCAGCCAGGGCCTCGGCAATGAGCAGTTCTTC
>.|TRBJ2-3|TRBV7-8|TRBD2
CASKGNPVDHTGTSGLDTQYF
TGTGCCAGCAAAGGGAACCCCGTGGACCACACCGGGACTAGCGGGTTAGATACGCAGTATTTT
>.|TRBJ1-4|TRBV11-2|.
CASGLPGRNEKLFF
TGTGCCAGCGGACTTCCCGGGCGTAATGAAAAACTGTTTTTT
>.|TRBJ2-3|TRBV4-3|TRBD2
CASSQVGTSGHQQYF
TGCGCCAGCAGCCAAGTCGGGACTAGCGGGCACCAGCAGTATTTT